This passage covers 12 T cell receptor beta chains from one sample sequenced in a study of blood T cell repertoires in COVID-19. Assay: immunoSEQ multiplex PCR; the TCRdb copy retains only in-frame clones and omits some. In the table there are 150,000 or so clones, about 73% of which are singletons. Sample: peripheral blood. Receptor source: a man older than 75 with acute or convalescent COVID-19.

The chain uses TRBV5-5 and TRBJ2-7, with D perhaps TRBD1 (7 bases). Germline V gives CDR1 SGHKS, CDR2 YYEKEE (reference sequence). V shed 1 base and J shed 6 bases, with 8 bases lying between them. CDR3 length: 12 residues. CDR3 residues: CASSLQGGEQYV. CDR3 nucleotides: TGTGCCAGCAGCTTGCAGGGGGGCGAGCAGTACGTC.

This clone showed up just once. The chain employs TRBV7-2 and TRBJ1-2; TRBD1 aligns across 12 bases. V lost 5 bases, J lost 8 bases, and 6 bases stayed unmatched. CDR1 is SGHTA, CDR2 FQGNSA, per germline. This CDR3 has 14 amino acids. The CDR3 protein is CASSLGTGGLGYTF. The CDR3 DNA reads TGTGCCAGCAGCCTCGGGACAGGGGGCCTCGGCTACACCTTC. Full variable domain (missing parts from reference TRBV7-2 and TRBJ1-2): GAGVSQSPSNKVTEKGKDVELRCDPISGHTALYWYRQSLGQGLEFLIYFQGNSAPDKSGLPSDRFSAERTGGSVSTLTIQRTQQEDSAVYLCASSLGTGGLGYTFGSGTRLTVV.

The chain couples TRBV5-1 to TRBJ2-2, with 8 bases fitting TRBD2. Looked up from germline, CDR1 is SGHRS and CDR2 is YFSETQ. V was pared by 1 base and J by 9 bases, with 11 bases of the junction left unmatched. CDR3 length: 16 amino acids. The CDR3 is CASSLSGGGNPRELFF. CDR3 in DNA: TGCGCCAGCAGCTTGTCCGGCGGGGGGAATCCCCGGGAGCTGTTTTTT.

The chain links TRBV19 to TRBJ2-5, with D perhaps matching TRBD2 (6 bases). From germline, CDR1 is LNHDA and CDR2 SQIVND (reference sequence). Trimming took off 9 bases at V and 4 bases at J, with 21 bases between the two ends. The CDR3 extends over 15 amino acids. CDR3 sequence reads: CASAEGAIALETQYF. The DNA of the CDR3 is TGTGCCAGCGCGGAGGGAGCTATAGCTTTAGAGACCCAGTACTTC.

At least ten counts were recorded for this clone. The genes are TRBV19 and TRBJ1-1; D remains unclear. Germline V gives CDR1 LNHDA, CDR2 SQIVND (reference sequence). The CDR3 contains 15 residues. V lost 5 bases to trimming and J lost 1 base, with 14 bases between them. The CDR3 bases are TGTGCCAGTAGTCTGATTGACATAAAGAACACTGAAGCTTTCTTT. Amino acids: CASSLIDIKNTEAFF.

The chain uses TRBV30 and TRBJ2-7; 8 bases map to TRBD1. Unmatched junction bases numbered 7, after V lost 2 bases and J lost 4 bases. The germline CDR1 and CDR2 sequences are GTSNPN and SVGIG (reference sequence). The CDR3 is 14 residues long. As DNA, the CDR3 is TGTGCCTGGAGTTCCCGGACAGGGATTTACGAGCAGTACTTC. It specifies CAWSSRTGIYEQYF.

This clone came up once. This chain joins TRBV30 and TRBJ1-2; D unresolved. This CDR3 comprises 12 residues. Germline CDR1 GTSNPN, CDR2 SVGIG (reference sequence). V gave up 4 bases and J gave up 4 bases, with 10 bases separating them. This CDR3 is CAWNIGVYGYTF. In nucleotides, the CDR3 is TGTGCCTGGAACATCGGGGTCTATGGCTACACCTTC. The full variable domain, with the rest looked up from reference TRBV30 and TRBJ1-2, is SQTIHQWPATLVQPVGSPLSLECTVEGTSNPNLYWYRQAAGRGLQLLFYSVGIGQISSEVPQNLSASRPQDRQFILSSKKLLLSDSGFYLCAWNIGVYGYTFGSGTRLTVV.

About this clone: Relative to the germline gene, one junction end is altered; a read error may explain this. The chain recombines TRBV12-3 or TRBV12-4 with TRBJ2-1; possibly TRBD2 for D (5 bases). This CDR3 is 13 amino acids long. CDR3 sequence: CASSLANYNEQFF. The CDR3 DNA follows: TGTGCCAGCAGTCTAGCTAACTACAATGAGCAGTTCTTC.

This clone occurred once. The CDR3 nucleotides read TGTGCCAGTTCCAGCAGGGACTGGCGCACCTATGGCTACACCTTC. Translation gives CASSSRDWRTYGYTF. The rearrangement links TRBV18 to TRBJ1-2; D possibly corresponds to TRBD1 (5 bases). Germline V CDR1 and CDR2: KGHSH, LQKENI. V gave up 9 bases and J gave up 4 bases, with 21 bases separating them. The CDR3 has 15 amino acids.

The chain carries TRBV12-5 and TRBJ2-7, with TRBD2 as a possible D gene (5 bases). Trimming pared 6 bases from V and 6 bases from J, leaving 18 bases between. The CDR3 is 14 residues long. Germline V gene data show CDR1 as LGHNT and CDR2 as FRNRAP. The CDR3 loop reads CASGSPGTYGEQYF. For the CDR3, the DNA is TGTGCTAGTGGATCCCCGGGAACCTATGGCGAGCAGTACTTC.

This clone has a handful of counts. V usage is TRBV2 and J usage is TRBJ2-2; TRBD2 matches at 8 bases. Germline CDR1 SNHLY, CDR2 FYNNEI. V dropped 6 bases and J dropped 6; count of bases not matched to a gene: 6. The CDR3 sequence is 14 residues long. CDR3 sequence: CASRGLAGPGELFF. CDR3 in DNA: TGTGCCAGCAGAGGACTAGCCGGGCCCGGGGAGCTGTTTTTT. Combining the CDR3 with reference TRBV2 and TRBJ2-2 gives the whole variable domain EPEVTQTPSHQVTQMGQEVILRCVPISNHLYFYWYRQILGQKVEFLVSFYNNEISEKSEIFDDQFSVERPDGSNFTLKIRSTKLEDSAMYFCASRGLAGPGELFFGEGSRLTVL.

This rearrangement joins TRBV5-1 to TRBJ2-1; D remains ambiguous. V was shortened by 4 bases and J by 1 base, with 12 bases between the two germline ends. This CDR3 is 15 amino acids long. From germline, CDR1 is SGHRS and CDR2 YFSETQ. CDR3 nucleotide sequence: TGCGCCAGCAGCCCAGGCACTTTGTCCTACAATGAGCAGTTCTTC. Translated: CASSPGTLSYNEQFF.